Following are 26 T cell receptor beta chains from one sample sequenced in a study of cytomegalovirus exposure and HLA in healthy donors. The PCR had 60 Vbeta and 13 Jbeta primers. The protocol was immunoSEQ multiplex PCR, while the TCRdb copy is restricted to in-frame clones and leaves out a portion. In the table there are about 120,000 clones, about 76% of which are singletons. The sequenced sample consisted of PBMCs. The source is a man aged 60 to 75 in good health and CMV-seropositive.

This clone came up a few times. This rearrangement joins TRBV27 to TRBJ2-1; TRBD1 aligns across 7 bases. The CDR3 loop spans 15 amino acids. The V segment lost 4 bases and the J segment 5 bases; nucleotides outside the gene matches: 8. Germline assignment: CDR1 MNHEY and CDR2 SMNVEV (reference sequence). As DNA, the CDR3 is TGTGCCAGCAGTTCTCTAACAGGGGCGGACAATGAGCAGTTCTTC. It yields the protein CASSSLTGADNEQFF.

This clone turned up a few times. The rearrangement uses TRBV4-2 and TRBJ1-2; no reliable D call. V was pared by 0 bases and J by 4 bases, with 15 bases between. The germline gives CDR1 LGHNA, CDR2 YNFKEQ. The CDR3 totals 16 residues. CDR3 DNA: TGTGCCAGCAGCCAAGATGGGTCGAGGGATCTCTATGGCTACACCTTC. This gives the protein CASSQDGSRDLYGYTF.

This chain connects TRBV9 to TRBJ2-4, with 9 bases that match TRBD2. The germline V gene encodes CDR1 SGDLS and CDR2 YYNGEE. Losses at the gene ends were 0 bases for V and 0 bases for J; bases not matched to a gene: 1. The CDR3 is 16 amino acids. For the CDR3, the DNA is TGTGCCAGCAGCGTAGAACTAGCGGGAGCCAAAAACATTCAGTACTTC. It encodes CASSVELAGAKNIQYF.

The rearrangement uses TRBV5-1 and TRBJ2-2; D not resolved. The CDR3 consists of 12 residues. Germline assignment: CDR1 SGHRS and CDR2 YFSETQ. V was clipped by 7 bases and J by 0 bases, with 4 bases between them. The CDR3 here is CASYTNTGELFF. The CDR3 DNA is TGCGCCAGCTACACGAACACCGGGGAGCTGTTTTTT. Looking up the rest from reference TRBV5-1 and TRBJ2-2 gives the full variable domain: KAGVTQTPRYLIKTRGQQVTLSCSPISGHRSVSWYQQTPGQGLQFLFEYFSETQRNKGNFPGRFSGRQFSNSRSEMNVSTLELGDSALYLCASYTNTGELFFGEGSRLTVL.

This clone was observed a few times. V gene TRBV2 combines with J gene TRBJ2-7; 8 positions agree with TRBD1. The ends lost 5 bases at V and 6 bases at J; junction bases unmatched: 9. Per the germline V gene, CDR1 is SNHLY and CDR2 is FYNNEI. CDR3 length equals 14 residues. The CDR3 DNA is TGTGCCAGCAGTCGGACAGGGACCTCGGGCGAGCAGTACTTC. It encodes CASSRTGTSGEQYF.

The chain couples TRBV7-8 to TRBJ2-1, with 9 nucleotides matching TRBD2. The CDR3 has 15 amino acids. Losses at the gene ends were 7 bases for V and 3 bases for J; bases not matched to a gene: 7. From germline, CDR1 is SGHVS and CDR2 FQNEAQ. The CDR3 spells CASILGRGGYNEQFF. Written as DNA, the CDR3 is TGTGCCAGCATCCTTGGGCGGGGGGGCTACAATGAGCAGTTCTTC.

This clone has a single count. The rearrangement links TRBV27 to TRBJ1-5; 7 bases line up with TRBD1. The V gene end was trimmed by 0 bases and the J gene end by 1 base; junction bases not matched to a gene: 6. CDR3 size: 17 residues. Germline V lookup: CDR1 MNHEY, CDR2 SMNVEV (reference sequence). The CDR3 protein is CASSLSYRGGSNQPQHF. CDR3 sequence (DNA): TGTGCCAGCAGTTTATCCTACAGGGGTGGGAGCAATCAGCCCCAGCATTTT.

V gene TRBV11-2 combines with J gene TRBJ1-2, with TRBD1 as a possible D gene (6 bases). Trimming removed 4 bases at V and 6 bases at J, with 18 bases between. Germline assignment: CDR1 SGHAT and CDR2 FQNNGV. The CDR3 contains 15 residues. In DNA, the CDR3 is TGTGCCAGCAGCTCCTACAGGGCCCGGGGTGATGGCTACACCTTC. Amino acids: CASSSYRARGDGYTF.

The rearrangement joins TRBV9 to TRBJ1-1; the match to TRBD1 covers 10 bases. The junction had 9 bases not matched to a gene; V was cut back by 3 bases and J by 4 bases. The CDR3 totals 16 residues. Germline values: CDR1 SGDLS, CDR2 YYNGEE. The CDR3 here is CASSGRQGARSTEAFF. CDR3 nucleotides: TGTGCCAGCAGCGGACGACAGGGGGCGCGGAGCACTGAAGCTTTCTTT.

The chain employs TRBV7-8 and TRBJ2-1, with 9 bases that match TRBD1. The V and J ends lost 5 bases and 6 bases, in that order; junction bases with no gene match: 8. The germline CDR1 and CDR2 sequences are SGHVS and FQNEAQ. CDR3 length: 15 amino acids. CDR3 sequence: CASSNRDRVSNEQFF. CDR3 bases: TGTGCCAGCAGCAACCGGGACAGGGTCTCCAATGAGCAGTTCTTC.

This clone appeared a single time. The J gene is TRBJ2-1, the V gene TRBV2, with D possibly matching TRBD2 (6 bases). The CDR3 consists of 13 residues. The V and J ends lost 8 bases and 4 bases respectively, with 12 bases between them. Germline CDR1 and CDR2: SNHLY and FYNNEI. In nucleotides, the CDR3 is TGTGCCAGCTCGAGGGAGGCGTACAATGAGCAGTTCTTC. This gives the protein CASSREAYNEQFF.

The chain links TRBV4-2 to TRBJ2-1; possibly TRBD2 for D (6 bases). Germline values: CDR1 LGHNA, CDR2 YNFKEQ. This CDR3 region has 15 residues. Trimming pared 3 bases from V and 8 bases from J, leaving 17 bases between. The CDR3 reads CASSQDGRAFHEQFF. CDR3 DNA: TGTGCCAGCAGCCAGGACGGGAGAGCCTTTCATGAGCAGTTCTTC.

The chain links TRBV6-5 to TRBJ1-1, with D unclear. Trimming left V 2 bases short and J 5 bases short, with 18 bases between. In germline, CDR1 is MNHEY, CDR2 SVGAGI. The CDR3 sequence is 16 residues long. CDR3 region: CASSYGTRRSGTEAFF. CDR3 sequence (DNA): TGTGCCAGCAGTTACGGAACGCGCCGGTCAGGAACTGAAGCTTTCTTT.

This rearrangement joins TRBV6-5 to TRBJ1-1; 7 bases agree with TRBD1. Per germline, CDR1 MNHEY and CDR2 SVGAGI. The CDR3 sequence is 13 residues long. The V gene end was trimmed by 6 bases and the J gene end by 5 bases; junction bases not matched to a gene: 6. The chain's CDR3 is CASRKGARTEAFF. DNA of the CDR3: TGTGCCAGCAGAAAGGGGGCGCGAACTGAAGCTTTCTTT.

This clone appeared a few times. The V gene is TRBV7-6, the J gene TRBJ2-1; a weak D match, TRBD2 (6 bases). The CDR3 is 16 residues long. Trimming cost V 2 bases and J 4 bases, with 15 bases left between them. Germline CDR1 is SGHVS and CDR2 is FNYEAQ. The CDR3 is CASSLLSSDRYNEQFF. CDR3 coding DNA: TGTGCCAGCAGCTTACTCTCTAGCGACCGATACAATGAGCAGTTCTTC.

This sequence joins TRBV7-8 and TRBJ2-5; TRBD2 is a possible D gene (5 bases). Matching the DNA end better, TRBJ2-7 makes the J call doubtful. CDR3 length: 14 amino acids. From germline, CDR1 is SGHVS and CDR2 FQNEAQ. The CDR3 coding sequence is TGTGCCAGCAGCTTAGCCGGGATCTCCTACGAGCAGTACTTC. Translated, it gives CASSLAGISYEQYF.

V gene TRBV5-5 combines with J gene TRBJ2-7; the match to TRBD2 covers 8 bases. J gave up 2 bases and V 4 bases, and 5 bases lay outside the gene matches. Germline V lookup: CDR1 SGHKS, CDR2 YYEKEE (reference sequence). The length of the CDR3 is 14 residues. This CDR3 is CASSPPGLAYEQYF. The CDR3 DNA reads as TGTGCCAGCAGCCCTCCGGGACTAGCCTACGAGCAGTACTTC.

The chain carries TRBV23-1 and TRBJ2-3; a weak D match, TRBD1 (6 bases). TRBV23-1 belongs to the ORF category, with a function that is uncertain. CDR3 length: 14 residues. V was pared by 2 bases and J by 6 bases, with 12 bases between. CDR3 nucleotides: TGCGCCAGCAGTCAACACAGGGTGACGGATACGCAGTATTTT. Amino acid sequence: CASSQHRVTDTQYF.

This sequence joins TRBV13 and TRBJ2-3; D not certain. V was clipped by 3 bases and J by 1 base, with 5 bases between them. This CDR3 has 13 residues. In germline, CDR1 is PRHDT, CDR2 FYEKMQ (reference sequence). DNA of the CDR3: TGTGCCAGCAGCTTGGCAGGCACAGATACGCAGTATTTT. Residues: CASSLAGTDTQYF. The variable domain in full, with the rest retrieved from reference TRBV13 and TRBJ2-3, is AAGVIQSPRHLIKEKRETATLKCYPIPRHDTVYWYQQGPGQDPQFLISFYEKMQSDKGSIPDRFSAQQFSDYHSELNMSSLELGDSALYFCASSLAGTDTQYFGPGTRLTVL.

The CDR3 spells CASTYSGTAQETQYF. CDR3 in DNA: TGTGCCAGCACCTACTCCGGGACAGCGCAAGAGACCCAGTACTTC. The V gene is TRBV9, the J gene TRBJ2-5; 7 bases are a match to TRBD1. The trim removed 6 bases at V and 2 bases at J, leaving 10 bases unmatched. This CDR3 contains 15 residues. Germline CDR1 reads SGDLS; CDR2 reads YYNGEE.

This sequence joins TRBV5-4 and TRBJ2-1; 11 bases map to TRBD2. The CDR3 sequence is 14 residues long. Germline V gene lookup returns CDR1 SGHNT and CDR2 YYREEE (reference sequence). Trimming took 2 bases from V and 8 from J; bases not matched to a gene: 3. CDR3 nucleotides: TGTGCCAGCAGCTTTGGACTAGCGGGCTATGAGCAGTTCTTC. Translation gives CASSFGLAGYEQFF.

The genes are TRBV29-1 and TRBJ2-4; 8 bases align to TRBD1. From germline, CDR1 is SQVTM and CDR2 ANQGSEA. V dropped 7 bases and J dropped 8; count of bases not matched to a gene: 7. CDR3 length: 12 residues. The CDR3 DNA reads as TGCAGCGCCCGGACAGGGATGGACATTCAGTACTTC. Its translation is CSARTGMDIQYF.

The chain links TRBV14 to TRBJ2-3, with 10 bases that match TRBD1. This CDR3 is built from 16 residues. J was trimmed by 3 bases and V by 1 base; bases with no gene match: 4. Per the germline V gene, CDR1 is SGHDN and CDR2 is FVKESK. DNA for the CDR3: TGTGCCAGCAGCCAAGTGATGGGACAGGGGACAGATACGCAGTATTTT. It translates to CASSQVMGQGTDTQYF.

The chain is built from TRBV5-1 and TRBJ2-1, with 11 positions matching TRBD2. With 1 base clipped from V and 5 bases from J, the junction kept 2 bases outside the gene matches. Germline CDR1 and CDR2: SGHRS and YFSETQ. The length of the CDR3 is 15 residues. This CDR3 is CASSLLLAGDNEQFF. DNA of the CDR3: TGCGCCAGCAGCTTGTTACTAGCGGGGGACAATGAGCAGTTCTTC.

The rearrangement joins TRBV13 to TRBJ1-1; the D gene is possibly TRBD1 (6 bases). The CDR3 consists of 14 residues. Germline V gene data show CDR1 as PRHDT and CDR2 as FYEKMQ (reference sequence). V was clipped by 5 bases and J by 0 bases, with 10 bases between them. The DNA of the CDR3 is TGTGCCAGCAGCGTCAGGGGTATGAACACTGAAGCTTTCTTT. This codes for CASSVRGMNTEAFF.

The CDR3 reads CASTRDRVEKLFF. CDR3 in DNA: TGTGCCAGCACCCGGGACAGGGTTGAAAAACTGTTTTTT. This chain links TRBV7-9 with TRBJ1-4, with 9 positions matching TRBD1. CDR1 is SEHNR, CDR2 FQNEAQ, per germline (reference sequence). V dropped 7 bases and J dropped 7; count of bases not matched to a gene: 4. The CDR3 contains 13 residues.